This TCR beta chain comes out of a study of T-cell memory formation after mild COVID-19. The wider study: TCR clusters were mostly confined to one donor each. Regarding the study as a whole: Clones shrinking between day 15 and 85 showed a balanced CD4/CD8 split, and those that grew later tilted toward CD4+. Cross-reactive memory appears to have joined, as suggested by some responding clones showing up in pre-infection memory.

Trimming left V 8 bases short and J 6 bases short, with 14 bases between. The germline CDR1 and CDR2 sequences are MGHDK and SYGVNS. This CDR3 spans 13 amino acids. This clonotype has a handful of counts. Its antigen is unknown. UMIs and sample barcodes were carried by the TCR alpha and TCR beta cDNA libraries that 5'RACE produced using constant-segment primers. TCRdb analysed the 5' RACE reads with MiXCR anew, one entry per CDR3 protein. Here the sample spans more than 75,000 distinct CDR3 sequences, around 13% being singletons. The specimen was PBMCs or a T cell subset sorted from them (not recorded which). The chain carries TRBV25-1 and TRBJ2-1; D may be TRBD2 (5 bases). This sequence originates from an adult woman who had mild COVID-19 (a few samples of this study predate the infection). Cell type and time point are not known. CDR3: CASCGSAFNEQFF. The CDR3 DNA is TGTGCCAGCTGCGGGTCTGCGTTCAATGAGCAGTTCTTC.